Listed below are T cell receptor beta chains from one sample, sequenced in a study of blood T cell repertoires in COVID-19. Here immunoSEQ multiplex PCR was the method, and the copy in TCRdb shows in-frame clones only, minus some. This sample carries about 210,000 clones, 85% of them seen once, and the ten largest clones take over 2%. What was sequenced was peripheral blood. These TCRs come from a woman in her sixties or seventies with COVID-19, enrolled during active disease. Each CDR3 is given with its conserved first and last residue. A D gene is named only where the DNA matches it firmly. Clone size is shown for a subset of rows, as once, few, many or a class of expanded clone.

D gene: .; clone size: .; J gene: TRBJ2-2; V gene: TRBV7-8; CDR3 protein: CASSSLTDRKSTGELFF; CDR3 DNA: TGTGCCAGCAGCTCGTTAACTGACAGGAAATCTACCGGGGAGCTGTTTTTT
D gene: TRBD1; clone size: .; J gene: TRBJ2-7; V gene: TRBV24-1; CDR3 protein: CATSPQGSYEQYF; CDR3 DNA: TGTGCCACCAGTCCACAGGGGTCCTACGAGCAGTACTTC
D gene: TRBD1; clone size: .; J gene: TRBJ1-4; V gene: TRBV24-1; CDR3 protein: CATSGTGGGEKLFF; CDR3 DNA: TGTGCCACCAGTGGGACAGGGGGTGGCGAAAAACTGTTTTTT
D gene: .; clone size: .; J gene: TRBJ2-3; V gene: TRBV2; CDR3 protein: CASSEDQGPTDTQYF; CDR3 DNA: TGTGCCAGCAGTGAGGACCAGGGCCCCACAGATACGCAGTATTTT
D gene: .; clone size: .; J gene: TRBJ1-1; V gene: TRBV6-4; CDR3 protein: CASRPGQTNTEAFF; CDR3 DNA: TGTGCCAGCAGGCCGGGACAAACGAACACTGAAGCTTTCTTT
D gene: TRBD1; clone size: .; J gene: TRBJ1-2; V gene: TRBV6-5; CDR3 protein: CASSSGQGGYTF; CDR3 DNA: TGTGCCAGCAGTTCAGGACAGGGTGGCTACACCTTC
D gene: .; clone size: .; J gene: TRBJ2-6; V gene: TRBV27; CDR3 protein: CASSLVQGPTVLTF; CDR3 DNA: TGTGCCAGCAGCCTCGTACAGGGTCCTACCGTCCTGACTTTC
D gene: TRBD1; clone size: .; J gene: TRBJ1-3; V gene: TRBV9; CDR3 protein: CASSVELGTGGGNTIYF; CDR3 DNA: TGTGCCAGCAGCGTAGAGTTAGGGACAGGGGGCGGAAACACCATATATTTT
D gene: .; clone size: .; J gene: TRBJ1-5; V gene: TRBV21-1; CDR3 protein: CASSKVEGQGHLSNQPQHF; CDR3 DNA: TGTGCCAGCAGCAAAGTAGAAGGACAGGGCCATCTTAGCAATCAGCCCCAGCATTTT
D gene: TRBD2; clone size: .; J gene: TRBJ2-3; V gene: TRBV6-2/TRBV6-3; CDR3 protein: CASSYSGLAGENTDTQYF; CDR3 DNA: TGTGCCAGCAGTTACTCAGGGCTAGCGGGAGAGAACACAGATACGCAGTATTTT
D gene: .; clone size: .; J gene: TRBJ1-6; V gene: TRBV25-1; CDR3 protein: CASSDPTAGYNSPLHF; CDR3 DNA: TGTGCCAGCAGTGATCCGACAGCTGGATATAATTCACCCCTCCACTTT
D gene: .; clone size: .; J gene: TRBJ1-6; V gene: TRBV20-1; CDR3 protein: CSASSGAPNSPLHF; CDR3 DNA: TGCAGTGCTAGTTCAGGGGCCCCAAATTCACCCCTCCACTTT
D gene: .; clone size: .; J gene: TRBJ1-5; V gene: TRBV19; CDR3 protein: CASRAGVVSNQPQHF; CDR3 DNA: TGTGCCAGTAGGGCAGGGGTGGTCAGCAATCAGCCCCAGCATTTT
D gene: .; clone size: .; J gene: TRBJ1-1; V gene: TRBV7-3; CDR3 protein: CASSLVPTVEAFF; CDR3 DNA: TGTGCCAGCAGCTTAGTCCCCACGGTTGAAGCTTTCTTT
D gene: .; clone size: .; J gene: TRBJ1-3; V gene: TRBV19; CDR3 protein: CASSEDRNTIYF; CDR3 DNA: TGTGCCAGTAGTGAAGACAGAAACACCATATATTTT
D gene: .; clone size: .; J gene: TRBJ1-1; V gene: TRBV9; CDR3 protein: CASSPLQWGGNTEAFF; CDR3 DNA: TGTGCCAGCAGCCCCCTCCAGTGGGGGGGGAACACTGAAGCTTTCTTT
D gene: TRBD1; clone size: .; J gene: TRBJ1-4; V gene: TRBV5-6; CDR3 protein: CASSLRTGGGEKLFF; CDR3 DNA: TGTGCCAGCAGCTTGAGGACAGGGGGTGGTGAAAAACTGTTTTTT
D gene: TRBD1; clone size: few; J gene: TRBJ1-1; V gene: TRBV2; CDR3 protein: CASNKIRGRNTEAFF; CDR3 DNA: TGTGCCAGCAACAAAATCAGGGGGCGGAACACTGAAGCTTTCTTT
D gene: TRBD2; clone size: .; J gene: TRBJ2-7; V gene: TRBV3-1/TRBV3-2; CDR3 protein: CASSQGSGGPYEQYF; CDR3 DNA: TGTGCCAGCAGCCAAGGGTCGGGAGGTCCCTACGAGCAGTACTTC
D gene: .; clone size: .; J gene: TRBJ1-1; V gene: TRBV15; CDR3 protein: CATSGGTGTEAFF; CDR3 DNA: TGTGCCACCAGCGGGGGGACGGGCACTGAAGCTTTCTTT
D gene: TRBD1; clone size: once; J gene: TRBJ1-2; V gene: TRBV6-4; CDR3 protein: CASQRDRGNYGYTF; CDR3 DNA: TGTGCCAGCCAGAGGGACAGGGGAAACTATGGCTACACCTTC
D gene: .; clone size: once; J gene: TRBJ1-5; V gene: TRBV9; CDR3 protein: CASSVDSRGNQPQHF; CDR3 DNA: TGTGCCAGCAGCGTAGATAGCAGGGGCAATCAGCCCCAGCATTTT
D gene: .; clone size: .; J gene: TRBJ1-1; V gene: TRBV6-5; CDR3 protein: CASSYSSGGDTEAFF; CDR3 DNA: TGTGCCAGCAGTTACTCGTCCGGAGGGGACACTGAAGCTTTCTTT
D gene: .; clone size: .; J gene: TRBJ1-6; V gene: TRBV27; CDR3 protein: CASSLSRQGQSSYNSPLHF; CDR3 DNA: TGTGCCAGCAGTTTATCGCGGCAGGGTCAGAGCTCCTATAATTCACCCCTCCACTTT
D gene: TRBD2; clone size: once; J gene: TRBJ2-1; V gene: TRBV2; CDR3 protein: CASQPGLAGPGQFF; CDR3 DNA: TGTGCCAGCCAACCGGGACTAGCGGGTCCGGGGCAGTTCTTC
D gene: .; clone size: .; J gene: TRBJ1-2; V gene: TRBV28; CDR3 protein: CASSSQGRYGYTF; CDR3 DNA: TGTGCCAGCAGTTCGCAGGGGAGATATGGCTACACCTTC
D gene: .; clone size: .; J gene: TRBJ1-2; V gene: TRBV15; CDR3 protein: CATSRVSRSDYGYTF; CDR3 DNA: TGTGCCACCAGCAGAGTTTCCCGATCGGACTATGGCTACACCTTC
D gene: .; clone size: .; J gene: TRBJ1-5; V gene: TRBV5-4; CDR3 protein: CASSWDINQPQHF; CDR3 DNA: TGTGCCAGCAGCTGGGACATAAATCAGCCCCAGCATTTT
D gene: .; clone size: .; J gene: TRBJ1-2; V gene: TRBV18; CDR3 protein: CASSPTKGDYGYTF; CDR3 DNA: TGTGCCAGCTCACCGACGAAGGGAGACTATGGCTACACCTTC
D gene: TRBD2; clone size: few; J gene: TRBJ2-7; V gene: TRBV6-1; CDR3 protein: CASSERGGLYEQYF; CDR3 DNA: TGTGCCAGCAGTGAGCGGGGGGGCCTGTACGAGCAGTACTTC
D gene: .; clone size: .; J gene: TRBJ1-6; V gene: TRBV11-2; CDR3 protein: CASSLNRVGSPLHF; CDR3 DNA: TGTGCCAGCAGCTTAAACAGGGTAGGATCACCCCTCCACTTT
D gene: .; clone size: .; J gene: TRBJ1-5; V gene: TRBV5-4; CDR3 protein: CASSRPGEPQHF; CDR3 DNA: TGTGCCAGCAGCCGCCCCGGAGAGCCCCAGCATTTT
D gene: TRBD2; clone size: .; J gene: TRBJ2-3; V gene: TRBV11-3; CDR3 protein: CASGRGGATDTQYF; CDR3 DNA: TGTGCCAGCGGACGCGGGGGGGCAACAGATACGCAGTATTTT
D gene: .; clone size: .; J gene: TRBJ1-3; V gene: TRBV14; CDR3 protein: CASSQDWSRSYTIYF; CDR3 DNA: TGTGCCAGCAGCCAAGACTGGAGCCGGTCTTACACCATATATTTT
D gene: .; clone size: .; J gene: TRBJ1-2; V gene: TRBV5-1; CDR3 protein: CASSLDGGYGGYTF; CDR3 DNA: TGCGCCAGCAGCTTGGATGGAGGGTATGGTGGCTACACCTTC
D gene: .; clone size: .; J gene: TRBJ2-4; V gene: TRBV3-1/TRBV3-2; CDR3 protein: CASSHHVELNIQYF; CDR3 DNA: TGTGCCAGCAGCCATCATGTTGAGTTAAACATTCAGTACTTC
D gene: .; clone size: .; J gene: TRBJ1-4; V gene: TRBV15; CDR3 protein: CATSRDNQGEKLFF; CDR3 DNA: TGTGCCACCAGCAGAGATAATCAGGGGGAAAAACTGTTTTTT
D gene: .; clone size: once; J gene: TRBJ2-3; V gene: TRBV4-1; CDR3 protein: CASSQSGTFVADTQYF; CDR3 DNA: TGCGCCAGCAGCCAATCCGGGACTTTCGTGGCAGATACGCAGTATTTT